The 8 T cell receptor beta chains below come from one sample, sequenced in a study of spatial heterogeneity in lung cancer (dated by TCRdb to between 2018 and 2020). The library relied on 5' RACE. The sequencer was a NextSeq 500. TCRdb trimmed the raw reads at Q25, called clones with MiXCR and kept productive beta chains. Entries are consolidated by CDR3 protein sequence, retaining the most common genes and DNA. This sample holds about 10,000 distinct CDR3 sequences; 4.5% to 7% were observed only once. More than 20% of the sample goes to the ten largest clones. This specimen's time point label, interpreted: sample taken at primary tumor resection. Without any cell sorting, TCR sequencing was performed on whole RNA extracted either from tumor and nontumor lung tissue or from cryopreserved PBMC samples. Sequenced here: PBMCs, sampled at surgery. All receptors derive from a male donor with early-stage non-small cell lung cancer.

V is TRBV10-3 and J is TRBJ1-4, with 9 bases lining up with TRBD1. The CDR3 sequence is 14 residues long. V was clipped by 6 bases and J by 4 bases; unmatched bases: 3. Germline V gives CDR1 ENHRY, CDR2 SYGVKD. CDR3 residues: CAISKDRGNEKLFF. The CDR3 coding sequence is TGTGCCATCAGCAAGGACAGGGGTAATGAAAAACTGTTTTTT.

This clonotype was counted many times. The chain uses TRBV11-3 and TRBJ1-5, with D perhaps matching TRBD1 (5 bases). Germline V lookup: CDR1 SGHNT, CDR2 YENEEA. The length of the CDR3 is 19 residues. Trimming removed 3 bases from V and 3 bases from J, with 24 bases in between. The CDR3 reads CASSFGRAPGGASNQPQHF. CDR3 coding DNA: TGTGCCAGCAGCTTTGGAAGAGCCCCGGGCGGGGCCTCCAATCAGCCCCAGCATTTT.

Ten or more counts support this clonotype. The CDR3 is CAWYGQGGYEQYF. Here the CDR3 DNA reads TGTGCCTGGTACGGACAGGGTGGGTACGAGCAGTACTTC. The rearrangement uses TRBV30 and TRBJ2-7, with TRBD1 matching over 8 bases. The V gene's germline CDR1 is GTSNPN and CDR2 SVGIG (reference sequence). CDR3 length: 13 residues. V shed 5 bases, J shed 4 bases, and the junction held 7 bases outside the gene matches. The full variable domain, completed using reference TRBV30 and TRBJ2-7, is SQTIHQWPATLVQPVGSPLSLECTVEGTSNPNLYWYRQAAGRGLQLLFYSVGIGQISSEVPQNLSASRPQDRQFILSSKKLLLSDSGFYLCAWYGQGGYEQYFGPGTRLTVT.

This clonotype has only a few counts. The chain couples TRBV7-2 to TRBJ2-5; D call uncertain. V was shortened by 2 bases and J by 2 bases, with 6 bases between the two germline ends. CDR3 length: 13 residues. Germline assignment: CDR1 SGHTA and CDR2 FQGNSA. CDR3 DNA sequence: TGTGCCAGCAGCTTATACGAGCAAGAGACCCAGTACTTC. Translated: CASSLYEQETQYF.

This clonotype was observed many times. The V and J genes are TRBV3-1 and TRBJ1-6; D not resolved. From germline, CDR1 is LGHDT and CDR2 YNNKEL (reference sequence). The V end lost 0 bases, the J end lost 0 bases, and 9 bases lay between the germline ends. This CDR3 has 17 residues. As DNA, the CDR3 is TGTGCCAGCAGCCAAGATGGGAGGAGCTCCTATAATTCACCCCTCCACTTT. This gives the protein CASSQDGRSSYNSPLHF. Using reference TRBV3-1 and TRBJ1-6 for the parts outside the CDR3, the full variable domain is DTAVSQTPKYLVTQMGNDKSIKCEQNLGHDTMYWYKQDSKKFLKIMFSYNNKELIINETVPNRFSPKSPDKAHLNLHINSLELGDSAVYFCASSQDGRSSYNSPLHFGNGTRLTVT.

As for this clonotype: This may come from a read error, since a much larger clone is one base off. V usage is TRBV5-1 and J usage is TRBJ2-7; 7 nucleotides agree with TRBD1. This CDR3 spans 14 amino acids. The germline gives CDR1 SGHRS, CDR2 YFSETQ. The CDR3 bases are TGCACCAGCAGACCCGGACAGGAAACCTACGAGCAGTACTTC. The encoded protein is CTSRPGQETYEQYF.

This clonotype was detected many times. CDR3 protein: CSASDPNVGQGFQPQHF. DNA of the CDR3: TGCAGTGCTAGTGACCCAAACGTGGGACAGGGGTTTCAGCCCCAGCATTTT. The chain couples TRBV20-1 to TRBJ1-5, with 10 bases aligning to TRBD1. V lost 3 bases, J lost 6 bases, and 14 bases stayed unmatched. There are 17 residues in the CDR3. Germline CDR1 is DFQATT and CDR2 is SNEGSKA (reference sequence).

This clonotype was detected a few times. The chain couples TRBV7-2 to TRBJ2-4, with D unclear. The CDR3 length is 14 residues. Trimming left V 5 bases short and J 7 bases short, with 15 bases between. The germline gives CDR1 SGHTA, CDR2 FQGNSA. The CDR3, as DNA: TGTGCCAGCAGCAGAGACGCCCTCGGGAACATTCAGTACTTC. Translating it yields CASSRDALGNIQYF.